The 13 T cell receptor beta chains listed next were all sequenced from one sample in a study of blood T cells in healthy people across ages. Together with a sample-barcoded 5' primer, a J-beta primer mix was included in a second PCR lasting roughly 6 to 12 cycles. In TCRdb, the 5' RACE reads were re-called with MiXCR into one record per CDR3 protein. Of some 900,000 distinct CDR3 sequences listed, 29% are singletons. The sequencing sample was made of blood. These receptors all come from a woman aged 80 or over in good health.

This clonotype was found many times. The chain employs TRBV9 and TRBJ1-6; D is uncertain. V shed 4 bases and J shed 7 bases, with 9 bases lying between them. Germline V gene data show CDR1 as SGDLS and CDR2 as YYNGEE. CDR3 length: 13 residues. The CDR3 reads CASSPSPNSPLHF. CDR3 DNA: TGTGCCAGCAGCCCCAGTCCGAATTCACCCCTCCACTTT.

The V call is TRBV9, the J call TRBJ2-2, with D possibly being TRBD1 (5 bases). The germline V and J ends were trimmed by 4 bases and 4 bases, with 14 bases remaining between them. Germline V lookup: CDR1 SGDLS, CDR2 YYNGEE. The CDR3 totals 15 residues. The CDR3 DNA sequence: TGTGCCAGCAGCAGAAGAACAGGTGCCACCGGGGAGCTGTTTTTT. Amino acid sequence: CASSRRTGATGELFF.

This clonotype was found a few times. A much larger clone differs from this one at a single base, so this may be a read error. This chain uses TRBV7-6 with TRBJ2-5; D may match TRBD1 or TRBD2 (5 bases each). CDR1 is SGHVS, CDR2 FNYEAQ, per germline. V lost 2 bases, J lost 11 bases, and 21 bases lay in between. The CDR3 loop spans 15 amino acids. Here the CDR3 reads CASSLTSMGRNEQYF. CDR3 nucleotide sequence: TGTGCCAGCAGCTTAACCTCCATGGGACGGAATGAGCAGTACTTC.

Remarks on this clonotype: Since a much larger clone is just one base distant, this may be a read error. The rearrangement joins TRBV6-1 to TRBJ1-2; 7 nucleotides agree with TRBD1. Germline-derived CDR1 and CDR2 are MNHNS and SASEGT. The CDR3 is 14 residues long. The CDR3 bases are TGTGCCAACAGTGATCGTGCCAGACAGGGAAACTACACCTTC. Its translation is CANSDRARQGNYTF.

This clonotype was observed at least ten times. This rearrangement joins TRBV20-1 to TRBJ2-3; D perhaps matches TRBD2 (5 bases). Germline V gene lookup returns CDR1 DFQATT and CDR2 SNEGSKA (reference sequence). Trimming removed 5 bases from V and 6 bases from J, with 9 bases in between. This CDR3 region has 11 residues. This CDR3 reads CSAGPSDTQYF. CDR3 nucleotide sequence: TGCAGTGCTGGGCCTAGCGATACGCAGTATTTT.

The rearrangement joins TRBV11-2 to TRBJ2-5, with TRBD1 as a possible D gene (6 bases). Looked up from germline, CDR1 is SGHAT and CDR2 is FQNNGV. This CDR3 spans 13 amino acids. The V end lost 6 bases, the J end lost 5 bases, and 13 bases lay between the germline ends. The CDR3 region is CASRTGMAETQYF. As DNA, the CDR3 is TGTGCCAGCAGAACAGGGATGGCGGAGACCCAGTACTTC. Full variable domain (rest looked up from reference TRBV11-2 and TRBJ2-5): EAGVAQSPRYKIIEKRQSVAFWCNPISGHATLYWYQQILGQGPKLLIQFQNNGVVDDSQLPKDRFSAERLKGVDSTLKIQPAKLEDSAVYLCASRTGMAETQYFGPGTRLLVL.

This clonotype showed up just a few times. V and J are TRBV7-2 and TRBJ1-1; D is ambiguous. V was shortened by 5 bases and J by 5 bases, with 21 bases between the two germline ends. The CDR3 is 16 amino acids. The germline gives CDR1 SGHTA, CDR2 FQGNSA. The CDR3 DNA sequence: TGTGCCAGCAGCCCTACGCGGACTGTGCCGGAGACTGAAGCTTTCTTT. It encodes CASSPTRTVPETEAFF.

This clonotype was seen repeatedly, ten times or more. The chain has TRBV6-2 or TRBV6-3 and TRBJ2-1; 8 bases match TRBD1. The ends lost 1 base at V and 6 bases at J; junction bases unmatched: 5. The CDR3 totals 15 residues. Per the germline V gene, CDR1 is MNHEY and CDR2 is SVGEGT. The chain's CDR3 is CASSYLTGARNEQFF. The CDR3 coding sequence is TGTGCCAGCAGTTACTTGACAGGGGCCCGCAATGAGCAGTTCTTC.

This clonotype was found a few times. The V and J genes are TRBV7-2 and TRBJ1-1; D may be TRBD1 (5 bases). The CDR3 extends over 14 amino acids. Trimming shortened V by 1 base and J by 5 bases, and 11 bases separated the two germline ends. Looked up from germline, CDR1 is SGHTA and CDR2 is FQGNSA. CDR3 sequence: CASSLVGARTEAFF. The CDR3 nucleotides read TGTGCCAGCAGCTTAGTAGGGGCACGGACTGAAGCTTTCTTT.

The chain links TRBV2 to TRBJ2-5; perhaps TRBD1 as D (7 bases). The CDR3 spans 16 residues. CDR1 is SNHLY, CDR2 FYNNEI, per germline. The V end was cut by 10 bases, the J end by 7 bases, with 28 bases between. The CDR3 region is CATLIRQGPWRGTQYF. The CDR3 DNA is TGTGCCACTTTAATACGACAGGGACCGTGGAGGGGGACCCAGTACTTC. Variable domain in full (rest from reference TRBV2 and TRBJ2-5): EPEVTQTPSHQVTQMGQEVILRCVPISNHLYFYWYRQILGQKVEFLVSFYNNEISEKSEIFDDQFSVERPDGSNFTLKIRSTKLEDSAMYFCATLIRQGPWRGTQYFGPGTRLLVL.

This clonotype showed up just a few times. The V and J genes are TRBV7-9 and TRBJ1-4; D is ambiguous. This CDR3 contains 14 residues. V was clipped by 7 bases and J by 3 bases, with 12 bases between them. Per the germline V gene, CDR1 is SEHNR and CDR2 is FQNEAQ (reference sequence). The CDR3 protein is CASKSTGANEKLFF. The DNA for the CDR3 is TGTGCCAGCAAATCTACGGGAGCTAATGAAAAACTGTTTTTT.

This clonotype was observed a few times. The chain links TRBV6-1 to TRBJ1-5, with unresolved D. Germline loops: CDR1 MNHNS, CDR2 SASEGT. This CDR3 is 10 amino acids long. The V gene lost 10 bases and the J gene lost 7 bases, with 8 bases spanning the gap. The CDR3 DNA reads TGTGCCACCGAGGACCAGCCCCAGCATTTT. Its protein is CATEDQPQHF.

On this clonotype itself: A clone one base away is much larger, so this may be a read error. CDR3 nucleotide sequence: TGTGCCAGCAGGCTGCAAGGGGTTCCAGGTACGCAGTATTTT. This sequence encodes CASRLQGVPGTQYF. This chain links TRBV2 with TRBJ2-3; tentatively, D is TRBD1 (5 bases). Germline loops: CDR1 SNHLY, CDR2 FYNNEI. There are 14 residues in the CDR3. Trimming left V 6 bases short and J 8 bases short, with 18 bases between. Using reference TRBV2 and TRBJ2-3 for the parts outside the CDR3, the full variable domain is EPEVTQTPSHQVTQMGQEVILRCVPISNHLYFYWYRQILGQKVEFLVSFYNNEISEKSEIFDDQFSVERPDGSNFTLKIRSTKLEDSAMYFCASRLQGVPGTQYFGPGTRLTVL.